A selection of T cell receptor beta chains follows, all from one sample in a study of T cell responses to AZD1222 COVID-19 vaccine. Only in-frame clones appear in the TCRdb table, and some are missing; sequencing was by immunoSEQ multiplex PCR. The data hold roughly 150,000 clones, with about nine tenths observed a single time. The specimen comprised peripheral blood, sampled 28 days after the second AZD1222 dose. These receptors were taken from an adult who received the AZD1222 COVID-19 vaccine. The CDR3 runs from the conserved cysteine through the conserved F or W. Fields, in order: V gene, clone size, J gene, D gene, CDR3 length, CDR3 protein, CDR3 DNA. A D gene is named only where the DNA matches it firmly. Expanded clones are given a class, and other clones once, few, many or no size at all.

V: TRBV28; size: -; J: TRBJ1-2; D: -; length: 12; CDR3: CASATGVRGYTF; DNA: TGTGCCAGCGCGACAGGTGTACGCGGCTACACCTTC
V: TRBV27; size: -; J: TRBJ1-5; D: -; length: 13; CDR3: CASSFDANQPQHF; DNA: TGTGCCAGCAGTTTCGACGCCAATCAGCCCCAGCATTTT
V: TRBV4-1; size: once; J: TRBJ1-3; D: -; length: 19; CDR3: CASSQQPAVGSSSGNTIYF; DNA: TGCGCCAGCAGCCAACAACCCGCCGTGGGATCCAGCTCTGGAAACACCATATATTTT
V: TRBV7-9; size: few; J: TRBJ1-2; D: TRBD1; length: 15; CDR3: CASRLGTGDNYGYTF; DNA: TGTGCCAGCAGACTTGGGACAGGCGATAACTATGGCTACACCTTC
V: TRBV15; size: -; J: TRBJ2-5; D: -; length: 15; CDR3: CATSRGAGRSETQYF; DNA: TGTGCCACCAGCAGAGGTGCGGGAAGATCAGAGACCCAGTACTTC
V: TRBV28; size: -; J: TRBJ2-1; D: TRBD1; length: 15; CDR3: CASSPHATGAGEQFF; DNA: TGTGCCAGCAGTCCACACGCCACAGGGGCCGGGGAGCAGTTCTTC
V: TRBV29-1; size: -; J: TRBJ1-1; D: -; length: 11; CDR3: CSVGRDTEAFF; DNA: TGCAGCGTTGGTCGGGATACTGAAGCTTTCTTT
V: TRBV19; size: -; J: TRBJ1-2; D: -; length: 12; CDR3: CASSIERGGYTF; DNA: TGTGCCAGTAGTATAGAACGGGGAGGCTACACCTTC
V: TRBV2; size: -; J: TRBJ1-1; D: -; length: 16; CDR3: CASSESAVGRNTEAFF; DNA: TGTGCCAGCAGTGAGTCCGCGGTAGGGAGGAACACTGAAGCTTTCTTT
V: TRBV4-2; size: once; J: TRBJ2-7; D: TRBD2; length: 16; CDR3: CASSQDRSSGVGEQYF; DNA: TGTGCCAGCAGCCAAGATAGGTCTAGCGGGGTAGGTGAGCAGTACTTC
V: TRBV19; size: -; J: TRBJ2-7; D: TRBD2; length: 18; CDR3: CASSRDPNGLAGNYEQYF; DNA: TGTGCCAGTAGTCGAGACCCAAATGGACTAGCGGGAAATTACGAGCAGTACTTC
V: TRBV19; size: -; J: TRBJ1-3; D: -; length: 15; CDR3: CASSSTLYSGNTIYF; DNA: TGTGCCAGTAGCTCGACACTCTACTCTGGAAACACCATATATTTT
V: TRBV2; size: once; J: TRBJ2-7; D: TRBD1; length: 13; CDR3: CASRGTGVYEQYF; DNA: TGTGCCAGCAGGGGGACAGGGGTCTACGAGCAGTACTTC
V: TRBV24-1; size: -; J: TRBJ1-2; D: -; length: 14; CDR3: CATSDPGTIYGYTF; DNA: TGTGCCACCAGTGATCCCGGGACAATATATGGCTACACCTTC
V: TRBV5-6; size: -; J: TRBJ2-6; D: TRBD1; length: 18; CDR3: CASSWGQGNLPGANVLTF; DNA: TGTGCCAGCAGCTGGGGACAGGGAAACCTTCCTGGGGCCAACGTCCTGACTTTC
V: TRBV9; size: -; J: TRBJ2-7; D: -; length: 14; CDR3: CASSIRLDSYEQYF; DNA: TGTGCCAGCAGCATACGACTGGACTCCTACGAGCAGTACTTC
V: TRBV5-6; size: -; J: TRBJ1-2; D: -; length: 14; CDR3: CASSPARTNYGYTF; DNA: TGTGCCAGCAGCCCGGCCCGGACTAACTATGGCTACACCTTC
V: TRBV9; size: -; J: TRBJ2-5; D: TRBD1; length: 15; CDR3: CASSVRDRGGETQYF; DNA: TGTGCCAGCAGCGTCCGGGACAGGGGTGGGGAGACCCAGTACTTC
V: TRBV6-2/TRBV6-3; size: -; J: TRBJ2-7; D: TRBD2; length: 16; CDR3: CASSPSGLARRREQYF; DNA: TGTGCCAGCAGCCCGTCAGGACTAGCGAGACGGAGGGAGCAGTACTTC
V: TRBV2; size: few; J: TRBJ1-2; D: -; length: 12; CDR3: CASSEVTYGYTF; DNA: TGTGCCAGCAGTGAAGTTACTTATGGCTACACCTTC
V: TRBV2; size: -; J: TRBJ1-1; D: -; length: 13; CDR3: CASRAGGDTEAFF; DNA: TGTGCCAGCAGGGCTGGGGGGGACACTGAAGCTTTCTTT